These 5 T cell receptor beta chains originate from one sample sequenced in a study of cytomegalovirus exposure and HLA in healthy donors. The PCR ran on 60 Vbeta and 13 Jbeta primers. Using immunoSEQ multiplex PCR, the repertoire was profiled, and TCRdb retains in-frame clones only, with some absent. The sample lists 100,000 to 150,000 clones; 70% to 80% were seen once. The specimen was PBMCs. The receptors here all came from a female donor in good health and CMV-seronegative.

In its sample, this clone was seen many times. The CDR3 nucleotides read TGTGCCAGCAGCCTCACAGGGGGCGAGCAGTACTTC. Protein product: CASSLTGGEQYF. The rearrangement links TRBV11-2 to TRBJ2-7, with 8 bases that match TRBD1. The germline V gene encodes CDR1 SGHAT and CDR2 FQNNGV. This CDR3 region has 12 residues. The V gene end was trimmed by 5 bases and the J gene end by 6 bases; junction bases not matched to a gene: 3.

The V and J genes are TRBV5-4 and TRBJ2-7, with 7 positions matching TRBD2. After removal of 5 bases from V and 6 bases from J, the junction contained 14 bases not matched to a gene. In germline, CDR1 is SGHNT, CDR2 YYREEE (reference sequence). CDR3 length: 15 amino acids. The CDR3 DNA reads TGTGCCAGCAGGATTTATGGGGAGGGCCTTGGCGAGCAGTACTTC. It encodes CASRIYGEGLGEQYF.

The gene calls are TRBV15 and TRBJ2-1; the match to TRBD2 covers 9 bases. V dropped 4 bases and J dropped 5; count of bases not matched to a gene: 3. From germline, CDR1 is LNHNV and CDR2 YYDKDF (reference sequence). This CDR3 comprises 14 residues. The CDR3 here is CATSTPSGDNEQFF. DNA of the CDR3: TGTGCCACCAGCACCCCTAGCGGGGACAATGAGCAGTTCTTC.

This rearrangement joins TRBV7-2 to TRBJ2-3, with 9 bases that match TRBD2. V trimming: 5 bases; J trimming: 2 bases; junction bases outside the gene matches: 5. Germline V gene sequence: CDR1 SGHTA, CDR2 FQGNSA. This CDR3 comprises 15 residues. CDR3 in amino acids: CASSPRTSDTDTQYF. Written as DNA, the CDR3 is TGTGCCAGCAGCCCGAGGACTAGCGACACAGATACGCAGTATTTT.

The J gene is TRBJ2-5, the V gene TRBV7-3; 10 bases are shared with TRBD2. The germline V gene encodes CDR1 SGHTA and CDR2 FQGTGA. V dropped 5 bases and J dropped 5; count of bases not matched to a gene: 11. This CDR3 spans 16 amino acids. CDR3 nucleotides: TGTGCCAGCAGCCCCTATTCTAGCGGGAGTAGGGAGACCCAGTACTTC. Translated, it gives CASSPYSSGSRETQYF.